The T cell receptor (beta chain) under discussion was sequenced for a study of shared clonotypes between healthy human individuals. Findings and limits, study-wide: Generally, naive subsets came out with larger estimated richness than memory subsets.

Together with CD45RO+ cells, CCR7-negative CD45RA+ TemRA cells were included in CD8 memory. The sample holds a few counts of this clone. The antigen is unknown. The table came from immunoSEQ multiplex PCR; TCRdb's copy has only in-frame clones and leaves some out. This table holds roughly 400,000 clones, around 96% found once. This TCR came from a man aged 30 to 45 in good health. The sample was memory CD8+ T cells sorted from blood. The subset here: CD45RO+ cells pooled with CCR7-negative TemRA cells.

CDR3 DNA: TGCGCCAGCAGCCAAAGCGTAAACACCGGGGAGCTGTTTTTT. It encodes CASSQSVNTGELFF. This chain joins TRBV4-1 and TRBJ2-2; D gene uncertain. The CDR3 totals 14 residues. The V gene lost 2 bases and the J gene lost 2 bases, with 6 bases spanning the gap. Per germline, CDR1 MGHRA and CDR2 YSYEKL.